The next 14 T cell receptor beta chains were all read from a single sample in a study of technical replicates of blood from a few donors. Sequenced by immunoSEQ multiplex PCR; TCRdb stores in-frame clones only, minus some. This sample has tens of thousands of clones, with approximately 93% found just once. Material: T cells isolated from PBMCs. These receptors were collected from a human donor in good health.

This chain connects TRBV14 to TRBJ1-1, with a possible D match to TRBD1 (6 bases). Trimming left V 8 bases short and J 5 bases short, with 21 bases between. CDR1 is SGHDN, CDR2 FVKESK, per germline. CDR3 length equals 15 residues. CDR3 sequence: CASLTPQGYRTEAFF. CDR3 nucleotide sequence: TGTGCCAGCCTAACGCCACAGGGATACCGAACTGAAGCTTTCTTT. Full variable domain (outside the CDR3, taken from reference TRBV14 and TRBJ1-1): EAGVTQFPSHSVIEKGQTVTLRCDPISGHDNLYWYRRVMGKEIKFLLHFVKESKQDESGMPNNRFLAERTGGTYSTLKVQPAELEDSGVYFCASLTPQGYRTEAFFGQGTRLTVV.

The chain is built from TRBV5-1 and TRBJ1-5; D perhaps matches TRBD1 (5 bases). V dropped 0 bases and J dropped 3 bases, with 7 bases sitting between them. The germline CDR1 and CDR2 sequences are SGHRS and YFSETQ. The CDR3 has 14 residues. The DNA for the CDR3 is TGCGCCAGCAGCTTGGGACAGCCCAATCAGCCCCAGCATTTT. Translating gives CASSLGQPNQPQHF.

This chain joins TRBV11-3 and TRBJ2-7, with 7 bases lining up with TRBD1. Trimming removed 4 bases from V and 1 base from J; junction bases left unmatched: 1. The CDR3 covers 13 residues. Germline lookup yields CDR1 SGHNT and CDR2 YENEEA. In DNA, the CDR3 is TGTGCCAGCAGCTGGGACAGTTCCTACGAGCAGTACTTC. Translated: CASSWDSSYEQYF.

This clone appeared a single time. This chain uses TRBV11-3 with TRBJ2-2; weak D call: TRBD2 (6 bases). Germline CDR1 reads SGHNT; CDR2 reads YENEEA. The CDR3 spans 14 residues. V was cut by 6 bases and J by 6 bases, with 14 bases left in between. The CDR3: CASREGAASGELFF. Here the CDR3 DNA reads TGTGCCAGCAGGGAGGGTGCCGCATCCGGGGAGCTGTTTTTT.

This chain connects TRBV10-1 to TRBJ2-1, with 7 positions matching TRBD2. V shed 4 bases and J 0 bases; nucleotides not matched to a gene: 12. Per germline, CDR1 WNHNN and CDR2 SYGVQD (reference sequence). The CDR3 sequence is 18 residues long. DNA for the CDR3: TGCGCCAGCAGTGTGACCGGGACTACTTTTAGCTCCTACAATGAGCAGTTCTTC. It codes for CASSVTGTTFSSYNEQFF.

V is TRBV23-1 and J is TRBJ2-7; D gene unclear. TRBV23-1 is an open reading frame, and its role is uncertain. Trimming pared 2 bases from V and 6 bases from J, leaving 8 bases between. The length of the CDR3 is 12 residues. In DNA, the CDR3 is TGCGCCAGCAGTCAACCAGGAAGCGAGCAGTACTTC. This gives the protein CASSQPGSEQYF.

The V gene is TRBV7-3, the J gene TRBJ1-1; D remains ambiguous. This CDR3 spans 13 amino acids. Germline CDR1 SGHTA, CDR2 FQGTGA. Trimming cost V 7 bases and J 4 bases, with 13 bases left between them. In nucleotides, the CDR3 is TGTGCCAGCACCCCAGGTTTTGGCACTGAAGCTTTCTTT. This translates into CASTPGFGTEAFF.

This clone was seen once. CDR3 nucleotides: TGTGCCAGCAGCGTAGTAGGCAGGTCCGGAAACACCATATATTTT. This gives the protein CASSVVGRSGNTIYF. The gene calls are TRBV9 and TRBJ1-3; D gene uncertain. The V end lost 0 bases, the J end lost 4 bases, and 11 bases lay between the germline ends. Per the germline V gene, CDR1 is SGDLS and CDR2 is YYNGEE. The CDR3 extends over 15 amino acids.

This clone has a handful of counts. V is TRBV9 and J is TRBJ1-1; the match to TRBD1 covers 10 bases. Looked up from germline, CDR1 is SGDLS and CDR2 is YYNGEE. The CDR3 runs 14 residues. Trimming removed 2 bases from V and 3 bases from J; junction bases left unmatched: 1. The CDR3 region is CASSVGQGYTEAFF. In DNA form, the CDR3 reads TGTGCCAGCAGCGTGGGACAGGGGTACACTGAAGCTTTCTTT.

The genes are TRBV5-1 and TRBJ2-2; D may be TRBD2 (5 bases). Germline V gene lookup returns CDR1 SGHRS and CDR2 YFSETQ. The V and J ends lost 4 bases and 9 bases respectively, with 19 bases between them. This CDR3 contains 15 residues. CDR3: CASSPFGSGGRELFF. CDR3 in DNA: TGCGCCAGCAGCCCGTTCGGCTCCGGAGGCCGGGAGCTGTTTTTT.

This chain connects TRBV5-1 to TRBJ2-3; D is unclear. Trimming shortened V by 6 bases and J by 0 bases, and 11 bases separated the two germline ends. The CDR3 is made up of 14 amino acids. Germline V CDR1 and CDR2: SGHRS, YFSETQ. Here the CDR3 reads CASTIDISTDTQYF. The CDR3 coding sequence is TGCGCCAGCACCATCGACATCAGCACAGATACGCAGTATTTT.

This clone has more than one count but fewer than ten. V and J are TRBV4-2 and TRBJ1-5, with a possible D match to TRBD1 (5 bases). Germline V gene sequence: CDR1 LGHNA, CDR2 YNFKEQ. The germline V and J ends were trimmed by 0 bases and 6 bases, with 15 bases remaining between them. The CDR3 spans 16 residues. The DNA for the CDR3 is TGTGCCAGCAGCCAAGAAGGTGGGCAGGGCCGTCAGCCCCAGCATTTT. Residues: CASSQEGGQGRQPQHF.

The chain combines TRBV18 with TRBJ1-2; D call uncertain. The germline V and J ends were trimmed by 2 bases and 2 bases, with 9 bases remaining between them. Germline-derived CDR1 and CDR2 are KGHSH and LQKENI. This CDR3 is 14 amino acids long. CDR3 DNA: TGTGCCAGCTCACCAGCTCAGGAAAACTATGGCTACACCTTC. Translated, it gives CASSPAQENYGYTF.

V is TRBV5-5 and J is TRBJ1-1; D is undetermined. This CDR3 has 14 amino acids. CDR1 SGHKS and CDR2 YYEKEE come from the germline V gene (reference sequence). Trimming shortened V by 3 bases and J by 3 bases, and 12 bases separated the two germline ends. The CDR3 loop is CASSWEAADTEAFF. The CDR3 DNA is TGTGCCAGCAGCTGGGAGGCGGCGGACACTGAAGCTTTCTTT. Full variable domain (remainder filled in from reference TRBV5-5 and TRBJ1-1): DAGVTQSPTHLIKTRGQQVTLRCSPISGHKSVSWYQQVLGQGPQFIFQYYEKEERGRGNFPDRFSARQFPNYSSELNVNALLLGDSALYLCASSWEAADTEAFFGQGTRLTVV.